The entry below gives a single T cell receptor (beta chain) sequence along with its context. Its antigen is as yet unknown. V lost 0 bases and J lost 7; bases outside the gene matches: 12. There are 18 residues in the CDR3. Germline CDR1 LGHNA, CDR2 YNFKEQ. The sample belongs to a study of beta chain features in type 1 diabetes. Study as a whole: Healthy donors and patients had similar age, gender and cell yields.

Points from the study as a whole: When Type 1 diabetes patients were examined, their TCRB CDR3s proved moderately but significantly shorter in all four CD4+ subsets. Shorter templates might be favored by PCR, and equally so in patients and in controls.

Cells sorted by CD45RO/CCR7/CD25/CD127/CD95/CD27 comprised CD4+ naive, central memory, regulatory and stem cell-like memory cells. Each sorted fraction was over 95% pure. Reverse transcription of all isolated RNA meant that expressed TCRB transcripts were sequenced. Some clones are missing from TCRdb's copy, which holds only in-frame ones; the method was immunoSEQ multiplex PCR. The table includes 600,000 to 750,000 clones, around 11% detected once. The sequence came from a man under 40 with type 1 diabetes. The J gene is TRBJ2-1, the V gene TRBV4-2; TRBD2 aligns across 10 bases. Sequencing input: naive CD4+ T cells from blood. The CDR3 loop reads CASSQEPSAGGPWNEQFF. The CDR3 DNA is TGTGCCAGCAGCCAAGAACCATCAGCGGGGGGGCCTTGGAATGAGCAGTTCTTC.